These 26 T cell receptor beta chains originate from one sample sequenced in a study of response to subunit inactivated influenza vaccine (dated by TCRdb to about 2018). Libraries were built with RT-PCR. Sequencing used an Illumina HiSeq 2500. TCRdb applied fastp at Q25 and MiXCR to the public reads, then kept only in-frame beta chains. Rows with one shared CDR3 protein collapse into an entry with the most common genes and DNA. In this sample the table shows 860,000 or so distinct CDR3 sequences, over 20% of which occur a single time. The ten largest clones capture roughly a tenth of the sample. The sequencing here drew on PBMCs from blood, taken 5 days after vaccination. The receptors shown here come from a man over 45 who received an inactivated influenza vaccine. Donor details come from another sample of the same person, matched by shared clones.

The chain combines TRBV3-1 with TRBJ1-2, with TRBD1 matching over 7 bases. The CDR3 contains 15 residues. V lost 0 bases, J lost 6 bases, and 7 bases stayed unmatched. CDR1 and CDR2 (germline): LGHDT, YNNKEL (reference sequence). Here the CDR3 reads CASSQDQQGRNGYTF. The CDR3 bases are TGTGCCAGCAGCCAAGACCAACAGGGGAGGAATGGCTACACCTTC.

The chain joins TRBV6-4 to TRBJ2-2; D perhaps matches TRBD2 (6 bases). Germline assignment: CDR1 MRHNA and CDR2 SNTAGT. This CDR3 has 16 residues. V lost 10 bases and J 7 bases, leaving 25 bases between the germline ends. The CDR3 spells CATRVSGSGLGGELFF. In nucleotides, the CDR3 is TGTGCCACCCGAGTGAGCGGGTCTGGCCTTGGCGGGGAGCTGTTTTTT.

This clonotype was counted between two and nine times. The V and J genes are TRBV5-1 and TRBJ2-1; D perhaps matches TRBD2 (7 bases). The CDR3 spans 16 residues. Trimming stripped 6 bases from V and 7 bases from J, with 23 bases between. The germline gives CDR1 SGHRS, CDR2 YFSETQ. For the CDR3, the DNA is TGCGCCAGCACCACTTGGGGGGGGCTGGAGAATAATGAGCAGTTCTTC. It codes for CASTTWGGLENNEQFF.

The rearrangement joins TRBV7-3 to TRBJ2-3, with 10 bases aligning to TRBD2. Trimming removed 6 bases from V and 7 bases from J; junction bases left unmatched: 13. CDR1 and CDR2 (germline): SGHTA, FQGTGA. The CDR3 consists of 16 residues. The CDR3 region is CASSHHSGRSANTQYF. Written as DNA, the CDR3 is TGTGCCAGCAGTCACCATAGCGGGAGGTCGGCAAATACGCAGTATTTT.

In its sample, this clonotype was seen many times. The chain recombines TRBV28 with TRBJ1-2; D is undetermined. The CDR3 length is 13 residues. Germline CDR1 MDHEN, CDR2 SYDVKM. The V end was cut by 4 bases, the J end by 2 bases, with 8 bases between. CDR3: CASSSTANYGYTF. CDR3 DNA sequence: TGTGCCAGCAGTTCTACAGCGAACTATGGCTACACCTTC.

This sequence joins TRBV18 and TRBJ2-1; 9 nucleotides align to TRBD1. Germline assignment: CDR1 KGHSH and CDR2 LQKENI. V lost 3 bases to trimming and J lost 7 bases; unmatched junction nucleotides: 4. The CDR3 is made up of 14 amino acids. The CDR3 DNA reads TGTGCCAGCTCACCGAACGGGACAGGGAATGAGCAGTTCTTC. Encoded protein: CASSPNGTGNEQFF.

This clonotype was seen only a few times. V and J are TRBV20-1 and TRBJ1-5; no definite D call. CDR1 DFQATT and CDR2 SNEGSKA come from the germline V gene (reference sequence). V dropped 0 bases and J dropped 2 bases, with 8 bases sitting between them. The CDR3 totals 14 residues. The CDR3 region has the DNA TGCAGTGCTAGAGATGCGCAGGGCAATCAGCCCCAGCATTTT. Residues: CSARDAQGNQPQHF.

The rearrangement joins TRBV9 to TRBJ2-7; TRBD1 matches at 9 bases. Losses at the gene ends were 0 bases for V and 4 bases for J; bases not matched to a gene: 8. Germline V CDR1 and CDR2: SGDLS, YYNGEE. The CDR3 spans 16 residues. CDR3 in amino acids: CASSVAGQGPRYEQYF. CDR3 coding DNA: TGTGCCAGCAGCGTAGCGGGACAGGGACCTCGTTACGAGCAGTACTTC.

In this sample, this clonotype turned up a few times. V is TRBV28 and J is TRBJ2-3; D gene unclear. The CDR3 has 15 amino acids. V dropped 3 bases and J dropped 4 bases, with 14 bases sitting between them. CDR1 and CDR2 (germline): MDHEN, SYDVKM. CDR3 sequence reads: CASSLGNRAPDTQYF. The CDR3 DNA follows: TGTGCCAGCAGTTTGGGCAATCGGGCTCCAGATACGCAGTATTTT.

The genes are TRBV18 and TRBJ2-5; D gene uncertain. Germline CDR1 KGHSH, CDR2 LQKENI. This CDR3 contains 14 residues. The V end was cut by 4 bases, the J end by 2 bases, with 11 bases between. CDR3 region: CASSQSAFQETQYF. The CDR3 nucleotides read TGTGCCAGCTCACAGTCGGCCTTTCAAGAGACCCAGTACTTC.

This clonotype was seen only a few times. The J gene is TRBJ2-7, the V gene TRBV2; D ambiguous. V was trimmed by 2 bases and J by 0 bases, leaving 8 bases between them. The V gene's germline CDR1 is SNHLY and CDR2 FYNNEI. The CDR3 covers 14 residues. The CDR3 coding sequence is TGTGCCAGCAGTGAAAGCCTGGGCTCCTACGAGCAGTACTTC. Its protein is CASSESLGSYEQYF.

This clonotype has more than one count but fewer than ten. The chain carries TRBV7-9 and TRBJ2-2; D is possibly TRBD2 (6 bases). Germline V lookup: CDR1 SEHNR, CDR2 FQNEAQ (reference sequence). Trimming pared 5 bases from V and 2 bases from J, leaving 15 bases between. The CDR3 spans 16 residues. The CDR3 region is CASSAWISGNTGELFF. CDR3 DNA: TGTGCCAGCAGCGCCTGGATTAGCGGCAACACCGGGGAGCTGTTTTTT. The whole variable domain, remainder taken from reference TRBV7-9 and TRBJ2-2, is DTGVSQNPRHKITKRGQNVTFRCDPISEHNRLYWYRQTLGQGPEFLTYFQNEAQLEKSRLLSDRFSAERPKGSFSTLEIQRTEQGDSAMYLCASSAWISGNTGELFFGEGSRLTVL.

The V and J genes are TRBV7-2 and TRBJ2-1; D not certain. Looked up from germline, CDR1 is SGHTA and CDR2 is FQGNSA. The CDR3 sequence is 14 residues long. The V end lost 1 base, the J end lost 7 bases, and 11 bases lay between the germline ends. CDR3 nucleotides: TGTGCCAGCAGCTTAGAAGTCATGGCGAATGAGCAGTTCTTC. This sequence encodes CASSLEVMANEQFF.

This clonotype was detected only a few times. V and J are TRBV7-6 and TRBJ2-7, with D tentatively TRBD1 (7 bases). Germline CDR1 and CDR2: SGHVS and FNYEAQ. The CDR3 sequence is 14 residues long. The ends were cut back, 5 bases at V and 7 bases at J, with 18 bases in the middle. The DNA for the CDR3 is TGTGCCAGCAGCATCAGCAGGGGGGTGGGGGAGCAGTACTTC. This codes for CASSISRGVGEQYF.

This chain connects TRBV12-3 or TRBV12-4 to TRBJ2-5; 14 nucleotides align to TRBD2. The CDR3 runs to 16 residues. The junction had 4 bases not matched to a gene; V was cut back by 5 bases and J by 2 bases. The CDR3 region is CASSTGLAGEQETQYF. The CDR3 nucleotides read TGTGCCAGCAGTACGGGACTAGCGGGGGAGCAAGAGACCCAGTACTTC.

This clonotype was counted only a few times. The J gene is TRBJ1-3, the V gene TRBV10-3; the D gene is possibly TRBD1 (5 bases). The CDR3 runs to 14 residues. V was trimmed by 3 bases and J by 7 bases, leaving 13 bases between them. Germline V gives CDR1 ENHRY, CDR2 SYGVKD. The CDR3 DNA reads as TGTGCCATCAGTGACTCAGGGTCGGGGAACACCATATATTTT. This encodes CAISDSGSGNTIYF.

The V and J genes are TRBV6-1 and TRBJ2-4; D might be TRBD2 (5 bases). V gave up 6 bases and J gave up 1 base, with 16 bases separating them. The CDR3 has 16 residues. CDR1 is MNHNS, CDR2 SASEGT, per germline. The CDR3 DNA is TGTGCCAGCAGCTCCGAACCAGCGGTGGCCAAAAACATTCAGTACTTC. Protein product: CASSSEPAVAKNIQYF.

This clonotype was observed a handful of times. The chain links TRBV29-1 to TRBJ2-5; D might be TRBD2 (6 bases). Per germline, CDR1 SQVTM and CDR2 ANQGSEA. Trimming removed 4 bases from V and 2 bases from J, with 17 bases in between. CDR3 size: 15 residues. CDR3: CSVALGGTVQETQYF. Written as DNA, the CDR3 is TGCAGCGTTGCGTTGGGGGGTACGGTTCAAGAGACCCAGTACTTC.

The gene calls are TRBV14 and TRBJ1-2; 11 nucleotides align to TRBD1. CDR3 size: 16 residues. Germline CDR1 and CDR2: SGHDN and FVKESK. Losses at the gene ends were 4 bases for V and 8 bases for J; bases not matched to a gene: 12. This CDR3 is CASSRWTGGSGRGYTF. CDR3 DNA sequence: TGTGCCAGCAGCCGTTGGACAGGGGGCTCGGGACGGGGCTACACCTTC.

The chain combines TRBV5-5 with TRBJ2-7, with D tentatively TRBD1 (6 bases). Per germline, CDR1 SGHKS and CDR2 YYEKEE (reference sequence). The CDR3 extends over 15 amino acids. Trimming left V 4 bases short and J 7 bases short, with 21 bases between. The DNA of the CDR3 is TGTGCCAGCAGCATAGACGGGACCTCAAGGGGGGAGCAGTACTTC. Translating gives CASSIDGTSRGEQYF.

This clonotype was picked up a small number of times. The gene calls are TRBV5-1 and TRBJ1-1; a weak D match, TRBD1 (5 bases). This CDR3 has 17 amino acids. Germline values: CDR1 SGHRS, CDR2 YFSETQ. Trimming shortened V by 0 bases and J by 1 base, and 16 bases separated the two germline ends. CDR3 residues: CASSLAPGGLKNTEAFF. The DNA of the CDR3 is TGCGCCAGCAGCTTGGCCCCGGGGGGACTAAAGAACACTGAAGCTTTCTTT.

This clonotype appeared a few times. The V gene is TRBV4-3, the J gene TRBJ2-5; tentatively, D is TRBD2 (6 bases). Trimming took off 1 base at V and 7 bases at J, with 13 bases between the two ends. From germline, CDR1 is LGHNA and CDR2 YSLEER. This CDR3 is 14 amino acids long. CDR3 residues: CASSQVLSEGTQYF. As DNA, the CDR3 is TGCGCCAGCAGCCAAGTACTATCGGAGGGGACCCAGTACTTC.

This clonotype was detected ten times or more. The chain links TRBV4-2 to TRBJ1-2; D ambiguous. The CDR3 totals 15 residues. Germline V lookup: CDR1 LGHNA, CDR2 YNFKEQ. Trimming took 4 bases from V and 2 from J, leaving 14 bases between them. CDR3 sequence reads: CASSLSAEVNYGYTF. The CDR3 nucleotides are TGTGCCAGCAGCCTCTCCGCTGAAGTCAACTATGGCTACACCTTC.

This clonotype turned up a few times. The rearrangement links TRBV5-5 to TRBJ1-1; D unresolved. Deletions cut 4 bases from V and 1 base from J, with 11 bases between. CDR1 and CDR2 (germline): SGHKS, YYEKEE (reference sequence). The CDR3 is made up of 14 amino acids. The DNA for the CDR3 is TGTGCCAGCAGCCCCAGGAAGGAGAACACTGAAGCTTTCTTT. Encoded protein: CASSPRKENTEAFF.

Written as DNA, the CDR3 is TGTGCCAGTACACAGGGTTCGGGAGAAAAGAATTCACCCCTCCACTTT. Translating gives CASTQGSGEKNSPLHF. This sequence joins TRBV3-1 and TRBJ1-6, with D possibly matching TRBD1 (6 bases). This CDR3 contains 16 residues. Germline V gene lookup returns CDR1 LGHDT and CDR2 YNNKEL (reference sequence). V lost 9 bases, J lost 7 bases, and 22 bases lay in between.

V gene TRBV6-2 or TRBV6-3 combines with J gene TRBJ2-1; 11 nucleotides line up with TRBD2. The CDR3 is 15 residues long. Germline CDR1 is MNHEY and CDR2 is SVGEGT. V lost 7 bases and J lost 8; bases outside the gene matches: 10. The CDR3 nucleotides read TGTGCCAGCATCAATAGCGGGGGGGCCGGCGATGAGCAGTTCTTC. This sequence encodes CASINSGGAGDEQFF.